This TCR beta chain emerged from a study of neurological immune-mediated disorders. General observations from the study: The most TCR clonal expansion was seen in HTLV-1-associated myelopathy, and the least was seen in multiple sclerosis, which fell below healthy controls. Private repertoires in all groups were suggested, as expanded clones shared no CDR3 amino acid sequences across subjects.

Concerning this clonotype: Antigen unknown.

Indicated time point: longitudinal time-point 1 (baseline). Unsorted libraries were derived from 2 million PBMCs stored at -80 C. 5'RACE employing 10-nucleotide random UMIs yielded the cDNA. TCRdb reprocessed the 5' RACE reads with MiXCR, giving one entry per CDR3 protein. This sample has about 40,000 distinct CDR3 sequences, with more than 3% found just once. This CDR3 is built from 13 residues. Per germline, CDR1 SGHDT and CDR2 YYEEEE. J was trimmed by 6 bases and V by 1 base; bases with no gene match: 1. The chain employs TRBV5-6 and TRBJ2-1; 7 positions agree with TRBD2. The sequence was obtained from a woman aged 55-69 years with multiple sclerosis. The specimen was PBMCs. The CDR3 spells CASSLWGGNEQFF. As DNA, the CDR3 is TGTGCCAGCAGCTTGTGGGGGGGCAATGAGCAGTTCTTC.